A selection of T cell receptor beta chains follows, all from one sample in a study of cytomegalovirus exposure and HLA in healthy donors. Assay used: immunoSEQ multiplex PCR; TCRdb lists only in-frame clones, some missing. The table records roughly 170,000 clones, around 74% of them present only once. Sequencing input: PBMCs. These receptors all come from a female donor in good health and CMV-seronegative. Each CDR3 is given with its conserved first and last residue. The order of the fields is CDR3 DNA, CDR3 protein, clone size, V gene, J gene, D gene. A D gene is named only where the DNA matches it firmly. Size is stated for part of the rows, as once, few or many counts, or as a class when the clone is expanded.

CDR3nt: TGTGCCAGCAGCTTAAGTGGTTGGGGGGAGGGCAATCAGCCCCAGCATTTT
CDR3aa: CASSLSGWGEGNQPQHF
abundance: -
v_gene: TRBV7-8
j_gene: TRBJ1-5
d_gene: -

CDR3nt: TGTGCCAGCGGGTCTCAGGACAGGTATTCACCCCTCCACTTT
CDR3aa: CASGSQDRYSPLHF
abundance: -
v_gene: TRBV4-2
j_gene: TRBJ1-6
d_gene: TRBD1

CDR3nt: TGTGCCAGTAGCAAGTCTGGGCGGGGTCATCAGCCCCAGCATTTT
CDR3aa: CASSKSGRGHQPQHF
abundance: once
v_gene: TRBV19
j_gene: TRBJ1-5
d_gene: -

CDR3nt: TGTGCCAGCACCCCGGGCAGGGCCGCCGGCGGGGAGCTGTTTTTT
CDR3aa: CASTPGRAAGGELFF
abundance: -
v_gene: TRBV11-3
j_gene: TRBJ2-2
d_gene: -

CDR3nt: TGCAGCGCGTCTCCCCAAGGAGACGAGCAGTACTTC
CDR3aa: CSASPQGDEQYF
abundance: few
v_gene: TRBV29-1
j_gene: TRBJ2-7
d_gene: -

CDR3nt: TGTGCCTGGGGAGAACAGGGGGCGCGGTATGGCTACACCTTC
CDR3aa: CAWGEQGARYGYTF
abundance: -
v_gene: TRBV30
j_gene: TRBJ1-2
d_gene: TRBD1

CDR3nt: TGTGCCATCAGTGATTCGCAGGGTTTCTCCTACGAGCAGTACTTC
CDR3aa: CAISDSQGFSYEQYF
abundance: -
v_gene: TRBV10-3
j_gene: TRBJ2-7
d_gene: -

CDR3nt: TGTGCCAGCAGCTTTACCTTAAGTGTTCACAGGGACTATGGCTACACCTTC
CDR3aa: CASSFTLSVHRDYGYTF
abundance: -
v_gene: TRBV7-2
j_gene: TRBJ1-2
d_gene: -

CDR3nt: TGTGCCAGCAGTTTAGCGGGGGGCACAGATACGCAGTATTTT
CDR3aa: CASSLAGGTDTQYF
abundance: -
v_gene: TRBV6-5
j_gene: TRBJ2-3
d_gene: TRBD2

CDR3nt: TGTGCCAGTAGTCTTTGGGACAGCCCTAACTATGGCTACACCTTC
CDR3aa: CASSLWDSPNYGYTF
abundance: -
v_gene: TRBV19
j_gene: TRBJ1-2
d_gene: TRBD1

CDR3nt: TGTGCCTGGAGCCAGAGGACAGGGCGGGCAGATACGCAGTATTTT
CDR3aa: CAWSQRTGRADTQYF
abundance: -
v_gene: TRBV30
j_gene: TRBJ2-3
d_gene: TRBD1

CDR3nt: TGCGCCAGCAGCTTGGGACAGGGTTATGGCTATGGCTACACCTTC
CDR3aa: CASSLGQGYGYGYTF
abundance: -
v_gene: TRBV5-1
j_gene: TRBJ1-2
d_gene: TRBD1

CDR3nt: TGTGCCAGCAGCTCTAGCGGGTTTAGCACAGATACGCAGTATTTT
CDR3aa: CASSSSGFSTDTQYF
abundance: -
v_gene: TRBV9
j_gene: TRBJ2-3
d_gene: TRBD2

CDR3nt: TGTGCCAGTACCGGAGGAGGGATTTATAGCAATCAGCCCCAGCATTTT
CDR3aa: CASTGGGIYSNQPQHF
abundance: once
v_gene: TRBV28
j_gene: TRBJ1-5
d_gene: -

CDR3nt: TGTGCCAGCAGCCAAGAGGTGGACAGGGAGGCTGGCTACACCTTC
CDR3aa: CASSQEVDREAGYTF
abundance: -
v_gene: TRBV4-2
j_gene: TRBJ1-2
d_gene: TRBD1

CDR3nt: TGTGCCAGCGGTTACATGAACACTGAAGCTTTCTTT
CDR3aa: CASGYMNTEAFF
abundance: -
v_gene: TRBV2
j_gene: TRBJ1-1
d_gene: -

CDR3nt: TGTGCTAGTGTGACAGGGACATCTCCCAATGAAGCTTTCTTT
CDR3aa: CASVTGTSPNEAFF
abundance: -
v_gene: TRBV12-5
j_gene: TRBJ1-1
d_gene: TRBD1

CDR3nt: TGTGCCAGTAACTCGGGACAGGGGGCAGGTCAGCCCCAGCATTTT
CDR3aa: CASNSGQGAGQPQHF
abundance: -
v_gene: TRBV19
j_gene: TRBJ1-5
d_gene: TRBD1

CDR3nt: TGTGCCAGCAGTGGGCAGGGCCACGAGCAGTACTTC
CDR3aa: CASSGQGHEQYF
abundance: -
v_gene: TRBV2
j_gene: TRBJ2-7
d_gene: -

CDR3nt: TGTGCCACCAGCCACTCTAGCGGGCAAACCTACAATGAGCAGTTCTTC
CDR3aa: CATSHSSGQTYNEQFF
abundance: -
v_gene: TRBV15
j_gene: TRBJ2-1
d_gene: TRBD2

CDR3nt: TGTGCCAGCAGCTTAGCGGGAGGATCCTACGAGCAGTACTTC
CDR3aa: CASSLAGGSYEQYF
abundance: once
v_gene: TRBV11-2
j_gene: TRBJ2-7
d_gene: TRBD2

CDR3nt: TGTGCCACCAGCAGAGATCGGGGACTAGCGGGAGGGCCTGGGGAGCTGTTTTTT
CDR3aa: CATSRDRGLAGGPGELFF
abundance: few
v_gene: TRBV15
j_gene: TRBJ2-2
d_gene: TRBD2

CDR3nt: TGTGCCAGCAGCCGGGGGGGGGCTGAAGCTTTCTTT
CDR3aa: CASSRGGAEAFF
abundance: -
v_gene: TRBV9
j_gene: TRBJ1-1
d_gene: -

CDR3nt: TGTGCCAGCCAGGGACATAGGGCCGGTAATGAAAAACTGTTTTTT
CDR3aa: CASQGHRAGNEKLFF
abundance: -
v_gene: TRBV25-1
j_gene: TRBJ1-4
d_gene: -

CDR3nt: TGTGCCAGCAGTTCCGGCGGAGGGAACACTGAAGCTTTCTTT
CDR3aa: CASSSGGGNTEAFF
abundance: -
v_gene: TRBV28
j_gene: TRBJ1-1
d_gene: -

CDR3nt: TGTGCCAGCAGCCGACAGGGGGTAACTGAAGCTTTCTTT
CDR3aa: CASSRQGVTEAFF
abundance: -
v_gene: TRBV7-6
j_gene: TRBJ1-1
d_gene: TRBD1

CDR3nt: TGCGCCAGCAGGGGACAGGGACCTGATGGCTACACCTTC
CDR3aa: CASRGQGPDGYTF
abundance: -
v_gene: TRBV10-1
j_gene: TRBJ1-2
d_gene: TRBD1

CDR3nt: TGTGCCAGCAGTTTCCTGGGGAGGGGATATGAAAAACTGTTTTTT
CDR3aa: CASSFLGRGYEKLFF
abundance: -
v_gene: TRBV27
j_gene: TRBJ1-4
d_gene: -

CDR3nt: TGTGCCAGCAGCCAAGATCGCGGGGGCTCTGGAAACACCATATATTTT
CDR3aa: CASSQDRGGSGNTIYF
abundance: -
v_gene: TRBV4-2
j_gene: TRBJ1-3
d_gene: -

CDR3nt: TGTGCCAGTAGTCCAATGCGGGAGCCCCGGGGCTACACCTTC
CDR3aa: CASSPMREPRGYTF
abundance: -
v_gene: TRBV19
j_gene: TRBJ1-2
d_gene: -

CDR3nt: TGTGCCAGCAGCTTAGCTGGGAGGGAGACCCAGTACTTC
CDR3aa: CASSLAGRETQYF
abundance: -
v_gene: TRBV7-2
j_gene: TRBJ2-5
d_gene: -

CDR3nt: TGTGCCAGCAGCTCGGGACTAGCGGGGGGGGAGCTGTTTTTT
CDR3aa: CASSSGLAGGELFF
abundance: -
v_gene: TRBV7-2
j_gene: TRBJ2-2
d_gene: TRBD2

CDR3nt: TGTGCCAGCAGCCTCGGACAGGGGGAAGAGACCCAGTACTTC
CDR3aa: CASSLGQGEETQYF
abundance: -
v_gene: TRBV9
j_gene: TRBJ2-5
d_gene: TRBD1

CDR3nt: TGTGCCAGCAGCTTGTCGGGGACCTACGAGCAGTACTTC
CDR3aa: CASSLSGTYEQYF
abundance: -
v_gene: TRBV7-2
j_gene: TRBJ2-7
d_gene: -

CDR3nt: TGTGCCAGTAGTAACCAGGGGGCGAACACTGAAGCTTTCTTT
CDR3aa: CASSNQGANTEAFF
abundance: -
v_gene: TRBV19
j_gene: TRBJ1-1
d_gene: TRBD1

CDR3nt: TGCAGTGCTAGGTCAGGCGATACGCAGTATTTT
CDR3aa: CSARSGDTQYF
abundance: -
v_gene: TRBV20-1
j_gene: TRBJ2-3
d_gene: -

CDR3nt: TGTGCCTGGAGTGTAAACGGGAATGAGCAGTTCTTC
CDR3aa: CAWSVNGNEQFF
abundance: -
v_gene: TRBV30
j_gene: TRBJ2-1
d_gene: -

CDR3nt: TGTGCCAGCAGTTACTCAAGTACGGCGGACACTGAAGCTTTCTTT
CDR3aa: CASSYSSTADTEAFF
abundance: once
v_gene: TRBV6-6
j_gene: TRBJ1-1
d_gene: -

CDR3nt: TGTGCCAGCAGGACAATACAGGGAAATGAGCAGTTCTTC
CDR3aa: CASRTIQGNEQFF
abundance: once
v_gene: TRBV27
j_gene: TRBJ2-1
d_gene: -

CDR3nt: TGCGCCAGCAGCTTCCCGAGTACCGGGGAGCTGTTTTTT
CDR3aa: CASSFPSTGELFF
abundance: -
v_gene: TRBV5-1
j_gene: TRBJ2-2
d_gene: -

CDR3nt: TGTGCCAGCAGTTATGGGGAGCGCCTGGGGACTGAAGCTTTCTTT
CDR3aa: CASSYGERLGTEAFF
abundance: -
v_gene: TRBV6-5
j_gene: TRBJ1-1
d_gene: -

CDR3nt: TGTGCCGCGACTGGAGCCCCTTACAATGAGCAGTTCTTC
CDR3aa: CAATGAPYNEQFF
abundance: -
v_gene: TRBV7-9
j_gene: TRBJ2-1
d_gene: -

CDR3nt: TGTGCCATAAGGGAGGATAGCAATCAGCCCCAGCATTTT
CDR3aa: CAIREDSNQPQHF
abundance: -
v_gene: TRBV2
j_gene: TRBJ1-5
d_gene: -

CDR3nt: TGCAGCGTTGAAATACTAGGGACAGGAGTCTCCTACGAGCAGTACTTC
CDR3aa: CSVEILGTGVSYEQYF
abundance: -
v_gene: TRBV29-1
j_gene: TRBJ2-7
d_gene: TRBD1

CDR3nt: TGTGCCAGCAGCTTCCCGGGACAGGGAAACATTCAGTACTTC
CDR3aa: CASSFPGQGNIQYF
abundance: once
v_gene: TRBV11-1
j_gene: TRBJ2-4
d_gene: TRBD1

CDR3nt: TGTGCCAGCTCACCGGGACTAGCGGATTACAATGAGCAGTTCTTC
CDR3aa: CASSPGLADYNEQFF
abundance: -
v_gene: TRBV18
j_gene: TRBJ2-1
d_gene: TRBD2

CDR3nt: TGTGCCAGCAGCTTGGTGGGAGGCGGATCGGGAGATTCACCCCTCCACTTT
CDR3aa: CASSLVGGGSGDSPLHF
abundance: -
v_gene: TRBV5-8
j_gene: TRBJ1-6
d_gene: -

CDR3nt: TGTGCCAGCAGCTTAGGGGGGGAAACTGAAGCTTTCTTT
CDR3aa: CASSLGGETEAFF
abundance: -
v_gene: TRBV7-3
j_gene: TRBJ1-1
d_gene: -

CDR3nt: TGTGCCAGCACCCCGACAGGTAACACTGAAGCTTTCTTT
CDR3aa: CASTPTGNTEAFF
abundance: -
v_gene: TRBV13
j_gene: TRBJ1-1
d_gene: -

CDR3nt: TGTGCCTCCCGGCGCCATAAAGCCGGGGGCTACACCTTC
CDR3aa: CASRRHKAGGYTF
abundance: -
v_gene: TRBV30
j_gene: TRBJ1-2
d_gene: -

CDR3nt: TGTGCCAGCAGTGAAGAACAGAATCAGCCCCAGCATTTT
CDR3aa: CASSEEQNQPQHF
abundance: -
v_gene: TRBV2
j_gene: TRBJ1-5
d_gene: -

CDR3nt: TGCGCCAGCAGGCCGGGACAGGGGTCCTACAATGAGCAGTTCTTC
CDR3aa: CASRPGQGSYNEQFF
abundance: -
v_gene: TRBV5-1
j_gene: TRBJ2-1
d_gene: TRBD1

CDR3nt: TGTGCCTGGAGTGTGAGTGACTATGGCTACACCTTC
CDR3aa: CAWSVSDYGYTF
abundance: -
v_gene: TRBV30
j_gene: TRBJ1-2
d_gene: -